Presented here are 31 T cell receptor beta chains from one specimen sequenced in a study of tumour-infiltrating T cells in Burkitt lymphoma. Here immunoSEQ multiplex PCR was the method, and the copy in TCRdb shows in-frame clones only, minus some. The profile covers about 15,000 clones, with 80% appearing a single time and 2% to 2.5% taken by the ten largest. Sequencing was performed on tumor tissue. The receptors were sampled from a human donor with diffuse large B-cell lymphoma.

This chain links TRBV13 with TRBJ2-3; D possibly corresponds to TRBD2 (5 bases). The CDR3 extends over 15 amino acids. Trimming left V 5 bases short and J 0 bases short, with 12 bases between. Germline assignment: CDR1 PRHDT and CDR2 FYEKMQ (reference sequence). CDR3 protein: CASSNTERSTDTQYF. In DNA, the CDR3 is TGTGCCAGCAGCAACACCGAGCGGAGCACAGATACGCAGTATTTT.

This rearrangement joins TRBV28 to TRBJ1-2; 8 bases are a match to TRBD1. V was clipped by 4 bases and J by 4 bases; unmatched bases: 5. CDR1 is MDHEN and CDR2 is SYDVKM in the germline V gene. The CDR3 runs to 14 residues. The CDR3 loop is CASSYGQGFYGYTF. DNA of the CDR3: TGTGCCAGCAGTTACGGACAGGGATTCTATGGCTACACCTTC.

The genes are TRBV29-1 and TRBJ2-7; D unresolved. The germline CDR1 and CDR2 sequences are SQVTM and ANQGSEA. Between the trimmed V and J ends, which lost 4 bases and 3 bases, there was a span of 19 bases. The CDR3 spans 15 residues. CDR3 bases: TGCAGCGTTGTAAATAGTGGCGGAATCGTCTACGAGCAGTACTTC. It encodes CSVVNSGGIVYEQYF.

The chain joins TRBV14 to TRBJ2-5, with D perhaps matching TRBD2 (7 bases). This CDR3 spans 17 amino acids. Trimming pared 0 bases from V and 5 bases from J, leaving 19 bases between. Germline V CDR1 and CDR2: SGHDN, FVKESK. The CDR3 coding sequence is TGTGCCAGCAGCCAAGATAAGGGGGGGGCCTTGTACGAGACCCAGTACTTC. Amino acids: CASSQDKGGALYETQYF.

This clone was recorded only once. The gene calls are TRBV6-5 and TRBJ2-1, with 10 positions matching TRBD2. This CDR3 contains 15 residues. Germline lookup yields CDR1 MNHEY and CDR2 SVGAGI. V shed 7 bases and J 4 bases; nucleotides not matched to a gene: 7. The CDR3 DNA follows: TGTGCCAGCACTATAGCGGGGGGATCTTACAATGAGCAGTTCTTC. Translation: CASTIAGGSYNEQFF.

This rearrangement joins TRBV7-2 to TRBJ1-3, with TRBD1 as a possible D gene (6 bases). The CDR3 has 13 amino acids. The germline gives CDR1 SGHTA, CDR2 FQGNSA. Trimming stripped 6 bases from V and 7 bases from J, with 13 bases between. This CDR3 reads CASSSTGLNTIYF. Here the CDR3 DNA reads TGTGCCAGCAGTTCCACAGGGTTGAACACCATATATTTT.

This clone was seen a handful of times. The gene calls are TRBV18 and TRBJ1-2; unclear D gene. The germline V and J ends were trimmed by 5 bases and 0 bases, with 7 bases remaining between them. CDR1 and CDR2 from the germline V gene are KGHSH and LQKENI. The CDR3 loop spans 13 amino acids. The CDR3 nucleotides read TGTGCCAGCTCATTCGCTACTAACTATGGCTACACCTTC. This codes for CASSFATNYGYTF.

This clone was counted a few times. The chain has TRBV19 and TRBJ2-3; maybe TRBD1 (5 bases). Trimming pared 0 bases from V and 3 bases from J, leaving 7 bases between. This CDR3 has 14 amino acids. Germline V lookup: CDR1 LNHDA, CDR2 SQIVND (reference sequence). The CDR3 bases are TGTGCCAGTAGTATAGAGACAGCAACAGATACGCAGTATTTT. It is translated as CASSIETATDTQYF. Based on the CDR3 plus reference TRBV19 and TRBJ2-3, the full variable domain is DGGITQSPKYLFRKEGQNVTLSCEQNLNHDAMYWYRQDPGQGLRLIYYSQIVNDFQKGDIAEGYSVSREKKESFPLTVTSAQKNPTAFYLCASSIETATDTQYFGPGTRLTVL.

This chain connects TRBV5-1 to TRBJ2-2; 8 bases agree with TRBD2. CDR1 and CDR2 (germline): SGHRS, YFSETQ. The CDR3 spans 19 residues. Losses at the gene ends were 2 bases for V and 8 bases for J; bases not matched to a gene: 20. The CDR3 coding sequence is TGCGCCAGCAGCTTTGCCCCACCGTTGAGCGGGGGACCTACAGGGGAGCTGTTTTTT. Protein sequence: CASSFAPPLSGGPTGELFF.

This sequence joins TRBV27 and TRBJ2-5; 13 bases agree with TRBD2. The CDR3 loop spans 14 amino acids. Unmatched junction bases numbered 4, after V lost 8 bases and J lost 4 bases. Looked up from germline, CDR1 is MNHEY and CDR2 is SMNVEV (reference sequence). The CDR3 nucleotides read TGTGCCAGCGGCGGACTAGCGGGAGTAGAGACCCAGTACTTC. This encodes CASGGLAGVETQYF.

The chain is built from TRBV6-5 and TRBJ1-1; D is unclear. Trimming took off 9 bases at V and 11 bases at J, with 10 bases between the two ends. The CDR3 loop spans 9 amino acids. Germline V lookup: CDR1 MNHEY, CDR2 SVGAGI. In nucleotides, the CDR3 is TGTGCCAGTGGAAGGGATGCTTTCTTT. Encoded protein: CASGRDAFF.

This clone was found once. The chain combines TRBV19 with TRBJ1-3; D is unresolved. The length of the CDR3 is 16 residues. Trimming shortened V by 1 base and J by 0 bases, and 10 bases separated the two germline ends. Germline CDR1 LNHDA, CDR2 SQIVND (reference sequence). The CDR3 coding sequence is TGTGCCAGTAGTATAGTGGACCGTTACTCTGGAAACACCATATATTTT. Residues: CASSIVDRYSGNTIYF.

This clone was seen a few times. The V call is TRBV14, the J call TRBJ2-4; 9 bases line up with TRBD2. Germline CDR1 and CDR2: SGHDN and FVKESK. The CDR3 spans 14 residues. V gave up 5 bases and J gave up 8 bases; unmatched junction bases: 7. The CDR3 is CASSSYRGGDIQYF. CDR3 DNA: TGTGCCAGCAGCTCATATCGCGGGGGGGACATTCAGTACTTC.

The CDR3 here is CASSQDRQVGATDTQYF. The CDR3 DNA is TGCGCCAGCAGCCAAGATCGCCAGGTGGGGGCCACAGATACGCAGTATTTT. The chain links TRBV4-3 to TRBJ2-3; D perhaps matches TRBD1 (6 bases). The CDR3 totals 17 residues. The ends were cut back, 0 bases at V and 2 bases at J, with 15 bases in the middle. Germline CDR1 LGHNA, CDR2 YSLEER.

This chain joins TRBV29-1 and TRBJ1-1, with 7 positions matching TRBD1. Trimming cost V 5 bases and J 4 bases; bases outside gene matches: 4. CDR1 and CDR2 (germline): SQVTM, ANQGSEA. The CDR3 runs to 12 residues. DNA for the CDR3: TGCAGCGTTTACAGACAGGGCACTGAAGCTTTCTTT. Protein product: CSVYRQGTEAFF.

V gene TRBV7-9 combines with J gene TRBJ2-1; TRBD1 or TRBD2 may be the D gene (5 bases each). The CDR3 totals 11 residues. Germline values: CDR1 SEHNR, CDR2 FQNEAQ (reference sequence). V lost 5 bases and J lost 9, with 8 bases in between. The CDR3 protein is CASSPGPEQFF. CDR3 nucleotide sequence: TGTGCCAGCAGCCCGGGACCTGAGCAGTTCTTC.

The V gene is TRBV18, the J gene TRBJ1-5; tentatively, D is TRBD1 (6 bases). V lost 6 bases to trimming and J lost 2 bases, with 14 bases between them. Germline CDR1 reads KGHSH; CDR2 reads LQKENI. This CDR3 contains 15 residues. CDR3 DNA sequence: TGTGCCAGCTCGCTAGGACAGTCAGGCAATCAGCCCCAGCATTTT. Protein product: CASSLGQSGNQPQHF.

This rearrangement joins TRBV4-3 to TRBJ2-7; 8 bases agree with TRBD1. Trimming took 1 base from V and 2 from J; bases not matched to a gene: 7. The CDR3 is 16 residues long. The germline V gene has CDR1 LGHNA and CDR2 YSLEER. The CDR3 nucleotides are TGCGCCAGCAGCCAAGGGACGGGACAGGATGCCTACGAGCAGTACTTC. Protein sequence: CASSQGTGQDAYEQYF.

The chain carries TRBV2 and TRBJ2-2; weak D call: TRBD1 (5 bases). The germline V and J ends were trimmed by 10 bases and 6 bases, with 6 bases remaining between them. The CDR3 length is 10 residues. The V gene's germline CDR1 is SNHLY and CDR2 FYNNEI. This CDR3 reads CAIRAGELFF. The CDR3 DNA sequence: TGTGCCATCAGGGCCGGGGAGCTGTTTTTT.

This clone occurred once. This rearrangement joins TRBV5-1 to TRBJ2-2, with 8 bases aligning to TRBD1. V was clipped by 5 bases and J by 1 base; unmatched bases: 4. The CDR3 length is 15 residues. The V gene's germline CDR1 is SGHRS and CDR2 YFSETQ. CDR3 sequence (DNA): TGCGCCAGCAGACAAGGACAGGGGAACACCGGGGAGCTGTTTTTT. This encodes CASRQGQGNTGELFF.

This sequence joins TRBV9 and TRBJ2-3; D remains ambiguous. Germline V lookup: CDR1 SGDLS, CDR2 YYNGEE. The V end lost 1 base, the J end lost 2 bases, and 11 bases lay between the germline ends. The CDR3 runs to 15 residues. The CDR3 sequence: CASSVLGWVTDTQYF. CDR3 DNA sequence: TGTGCCAGCAGCGTACTAGGGTGGGTCACAGATACGCAGTATTTT.

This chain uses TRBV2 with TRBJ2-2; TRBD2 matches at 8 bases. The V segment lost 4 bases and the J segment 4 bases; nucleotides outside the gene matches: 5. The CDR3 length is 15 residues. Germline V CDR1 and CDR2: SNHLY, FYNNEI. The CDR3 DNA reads TGTGCCAGCAGTGTGACTAGCGCCTCCACCGGGGAGCTGTTTTTT. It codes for CASSVTSASTGELFF.

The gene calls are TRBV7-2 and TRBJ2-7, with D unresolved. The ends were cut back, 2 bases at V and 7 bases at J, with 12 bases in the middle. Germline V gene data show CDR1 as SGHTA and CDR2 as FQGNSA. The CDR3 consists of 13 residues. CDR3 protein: CASSLSWPVEQYF. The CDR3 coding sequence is TGTGCCAGCAGCTTATCATGGCCCGTGGAGCAGTACTTC.

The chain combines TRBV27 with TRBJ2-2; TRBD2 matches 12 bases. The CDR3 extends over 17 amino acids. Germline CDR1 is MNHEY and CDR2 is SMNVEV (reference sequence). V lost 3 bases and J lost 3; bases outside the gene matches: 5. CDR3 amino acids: CASSLRLAGGYTGELFF. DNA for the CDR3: TGTGCCAGCAGTTTGAGGCTAGCGGGAGGGTACACCGGGGAGCTGTTTTTT.

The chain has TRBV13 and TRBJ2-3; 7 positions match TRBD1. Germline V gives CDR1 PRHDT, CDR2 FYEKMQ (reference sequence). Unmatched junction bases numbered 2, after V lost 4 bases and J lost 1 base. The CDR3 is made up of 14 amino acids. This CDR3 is CASSSGQGTDTQYF. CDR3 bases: TGTGCCAGCAGCTCTGGACAGGGCACAGATACGCAGTATTTT.

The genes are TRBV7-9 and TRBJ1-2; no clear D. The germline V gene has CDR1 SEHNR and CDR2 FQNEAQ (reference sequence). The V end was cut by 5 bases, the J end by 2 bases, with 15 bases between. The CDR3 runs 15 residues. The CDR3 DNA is TGTGCCAGCAGCCTTTTCCTGGACGTAAACTATGGCTACACCTTC. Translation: CASSLFLDVNYGYTF.

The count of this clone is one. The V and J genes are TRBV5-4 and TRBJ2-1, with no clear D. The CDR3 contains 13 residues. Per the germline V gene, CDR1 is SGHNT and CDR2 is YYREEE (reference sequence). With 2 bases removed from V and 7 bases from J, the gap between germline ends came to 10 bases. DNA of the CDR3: TGTGCCAGCAGCTTTAAGTTAGGGAATGAGCAGTTCTTC. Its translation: CASSFKLGNEQFF.

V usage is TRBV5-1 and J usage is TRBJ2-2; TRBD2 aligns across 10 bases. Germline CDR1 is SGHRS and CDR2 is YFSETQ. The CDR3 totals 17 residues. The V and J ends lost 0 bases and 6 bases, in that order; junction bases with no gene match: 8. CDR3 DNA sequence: TGCGCCAGCAGCTTGGCCGGGGCTAGCGGGAGCGCCGGGGAGCTGTTTTTT. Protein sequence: CASSLAGASGSAGELFF.

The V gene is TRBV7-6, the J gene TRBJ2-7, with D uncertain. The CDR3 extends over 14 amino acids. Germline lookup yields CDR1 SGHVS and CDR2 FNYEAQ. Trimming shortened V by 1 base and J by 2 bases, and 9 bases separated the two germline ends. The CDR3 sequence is CASSLGPNTYEQYF. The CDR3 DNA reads TGTGCCAGCAGCTTAGGTCCGAATACCTACGAGCAGTACTTC.

The CDR3 here is CASSLGRKETQYF. CDR3 DNA sequence: TGTGCCAGTAGTCTAGGGAGGAAAGAGACCCAGTACTTC. The chain uses TRBV19 and TRBJ2-5; perhaps TRBD2 as D (6 bases). V lost 5 bases and J lost 3, with 10 bases in between. Germline V gene sequence: CDR1 LNHDA, CDR2 SQIVND (reference sequence). This CDR3 comprises 13 residues.

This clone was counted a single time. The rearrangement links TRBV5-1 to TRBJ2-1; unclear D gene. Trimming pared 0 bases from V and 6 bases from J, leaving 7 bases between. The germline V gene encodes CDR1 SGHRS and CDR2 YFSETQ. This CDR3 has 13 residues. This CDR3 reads CASSLEPGNEQFF. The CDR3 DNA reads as TGCGCCAGCAGCTTGGAGCCGGGCAATGAGCAGTTCTTC.